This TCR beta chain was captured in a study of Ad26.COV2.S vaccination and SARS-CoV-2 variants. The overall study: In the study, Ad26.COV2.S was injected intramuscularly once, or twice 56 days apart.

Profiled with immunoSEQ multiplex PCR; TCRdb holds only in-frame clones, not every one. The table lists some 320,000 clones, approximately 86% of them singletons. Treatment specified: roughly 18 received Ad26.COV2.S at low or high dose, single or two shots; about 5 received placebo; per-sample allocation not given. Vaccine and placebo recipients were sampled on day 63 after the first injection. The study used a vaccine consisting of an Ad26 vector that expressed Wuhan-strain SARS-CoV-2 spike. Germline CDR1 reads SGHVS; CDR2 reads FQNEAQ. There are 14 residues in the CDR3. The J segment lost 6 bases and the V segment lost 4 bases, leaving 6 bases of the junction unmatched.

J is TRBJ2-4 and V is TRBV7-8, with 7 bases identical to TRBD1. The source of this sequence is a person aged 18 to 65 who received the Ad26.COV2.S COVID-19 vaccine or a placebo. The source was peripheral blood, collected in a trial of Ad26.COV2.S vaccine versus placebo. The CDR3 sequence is CASSSRDSSNIQYF. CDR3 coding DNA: TGTGCCAGCAGCTCTCGGGACAGTTCAAACATTCAGTACTTC.